A single TCR beta chain is shown here with its context. Its specificity is unknown. This specimen comes from a study of OX40 agonist ivuxolimab in advanced cancers. Study-level information: Patients were infused with ivuxolimab every 2 weeks at 0.01 to 10 mg/kg. Broader study findings: The antigens recognized by the expanded peripheral T cells, that is their antigen specificity, were not determined. Averaging showed that CD8+ T cells had more expanded clones than CD4+ did.

Trimming took off 1 base at V and 5 bases at J, with 9 bases between the two ends. The CDR3 is 14 residues long. CDR1 and CDR2 from the germline V gene are SGHTA and FQGNSA. Profiling relied on immunoSEQ multiplex PCR, and the TCRdb table lists in-frame clones only, not all of them. The sample contains under 65,000 clones, 85% to 90% of which appear only once. This sequence originates from an adult with an advanced solid tumor such as melanoma, head and neck, liver or kidney cancer. The starting material was CD4+ or CD8+ T cells sorted from blood, obtained in a trial of the OX40 agonist ivuxolimab. The rearrangement uses TRBV7-2 and TRBJ2-1; D remains unclear. CDR3 nucleotides: TGTGCCAGCAGCTTAGTTAATAGGGACAATGAGCAGTTCTTC. Its translation is CASSLVNRDNEQFF.